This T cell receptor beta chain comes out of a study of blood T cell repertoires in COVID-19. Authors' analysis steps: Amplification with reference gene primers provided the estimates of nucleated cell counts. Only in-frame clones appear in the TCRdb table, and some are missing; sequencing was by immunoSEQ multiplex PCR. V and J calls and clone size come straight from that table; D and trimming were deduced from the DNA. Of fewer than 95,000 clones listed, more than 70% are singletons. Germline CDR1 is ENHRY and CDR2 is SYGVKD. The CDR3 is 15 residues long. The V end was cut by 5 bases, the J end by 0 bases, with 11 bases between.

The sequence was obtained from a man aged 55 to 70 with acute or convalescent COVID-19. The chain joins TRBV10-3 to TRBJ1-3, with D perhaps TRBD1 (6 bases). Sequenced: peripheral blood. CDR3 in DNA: TGTGCCATCAGTCCGACGACAGGCTCTGGAAACACCATATATTTT. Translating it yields CAISPTTGSGNTIYF.